Listed below are T cell receptor beta chains from one sample, sequenced in a study of T-cell memory formation after mild COVID-19. TCRdb reprocessed the 5' RACE reads with MiXCR, giving one entry per CDR3 protein. The table lists 400,000 or so distinct CDR3 sequences, under 25% of them singletons, with 12% in the top ten. Specimen: PBMCs or a T cell subset sorted from them (not recorded which). The receptors originated from an adult woman who had mild COVID-19 (a few samples of this study predate the infection). Cell type and time point are not known. CDR3s include the opening cysteine and the closing phenylalanine or tryptophan. The D gene is left open where the match is weak. Clone size, where shown, is once, few, many, or a class for clones that have expanded.

j_call clone_size d_call v_call cdr3_aa cdr3_nt
TRBJ1-2 few TRBD1 TRBV18 CASSPLTGDSPYTF TGTGCCAGCTCACCACTTACCGGGGACAGCCCGTACACCTTC
TRBJ2-7 - TRBD1 TRBV19 CASSVDRGSYEQYF TGTGCCAGTAGTGTCGACAGGGGTTCCTACGAGCAGTACTTC
TRBJ2-7 - - TRBV18 CASSPGGGVYEQYF TGTGCCAGCTCACCCGGCGGGGGCGTATACGAGCAGTACTTC
TRBJ1-1 - TRBD1 TRBV29-1 CRVLDRGRLTEAFF TGCAGGGTACTGGACAGGGGGCGGTTAACTGAAGCTTTCTTT
TRBJ1-2 few - TRBV29-1 CSVENRDNYGYTF TGCAGCGTTGAAAACAGGGATAACTATGGCTACACCTTC
TRBJ2-1 few TRBD1 TRBV5-1 CASSLNRGYNEQFF TGCGCCAGCAGCCTAAACAGGGGATACAATGAGCAGTTCTTC
TRBJ2-1 - TRBD2 TRBV6-5 CASSFRRTSTYNEQFF TGTGCCAGCAGTTTTAGGAGGACTAGTACCTACAATGAGCAGTTCTTC
TRBJ2-5 few - TRBV7-8 CASSFSRDPYQETQYF TGTGCCAGCAGCTTCTCCAGGGACCCGTACCAAGAGACCCAGTACTTC
TRBJ2-7 many - TRBV12-3/TRBV12-4 CASSLSRVEQYF TGTGCCAGCAGTTTATCGAGGGTAGAGCAGTACTTC
TRBJ2-7 - TRBD2 TRBV5-1 CASSPRLASYEQYF TGCGCCAGCAGCCCCCGACTAGCTTCCTACGAGCAGTACTTC
TRBJ2-4 - - TRBV5-1 CASSYGNVENIQYF TGCGCCAGCAGCTATGGGAATGTGGAAAACATTCAGTACTTC
TRBJ1-2 - TRBD1 TRBV6-1 CASSPDRSPNYGYTF TGTGCCAGCAGTCCGGACAGGTCCCCTAACTATGGCTACACCTTC
TRBJ1-4 few TRBD1 TRBV7-9 CASSSGQGTDNEKLFF TGTGCCAGCAGCTCGGGACAGGGGACTGATAATGAAAAACTGTTTTTT
TRBJ2-1 - TRBD2 TRBV10-3 CAISERTSGSYNEQFF TGTGCCATCAGTGAGCGGACTAGCGGGAGTTACAATGAGCAGTTCTTC
TRBJ2-7 - TRBD2 TRBV18 CASSPGRERVYEQYF TGTGCCAGCTCACCAGGGCGGGAGAGGGTCTACGAGCAGTACTTC
TRBJ2-7 few - TRBV30 CAWTSARDEQYF TGTGCCTGGACATCAGCTCGGGACGAGCAGTACTTC
TRBJ2-4 few - TRBV12-3/TRBV12-4 CASSSGGLMLAKNIQYF TGTGCCAGCAGTTCGGGCGGCCTCATGTTAGCCAAAAACATTCAGTACTTC
TRBJ2-7 few - TRBV20-1 CSARAEGLYEQYF TGCAGTGCTAGAGCGGAAGGTCTCTACGAGCAGTACTTC
TRBJ2-1 few - TRBV7-9 CASSPPPSSNEQFF TGTGCCAGCAGCCCTCCACCATCAAGCAATGAGCAGTTCTTC
TRBJ1-2 many - TRBV20-1 CSAGGWSPKSYGYTF TGCAGTGCGGGCGGGTGGAGCCCTAAGAGCTATGGCTACACCTTC
TRBJ1-6 - TRBD1 TRBV5-5 CASSLRWGQGTSPLHF TGTGCCAGCAGCTTGCGATGGGGACAGGGGACCTCACCCCTCCACTTT
TRBJ1-1 few - TRBV6-2/TRBV6-3 CASSYLGTEAFF TGTGCCAGCAGTTACCTGGGGACTGAAGCTTTCTTT
TRBJ1-1 few - TRBV12-3/TRBV12-4 CASSLGGVTEAFF TGTGCCAGCAGTTTGGGAGGGGTCACTGAAGCTTTCTTT
TRBJ2-6 few TRBD1 TRBV12-3/TRBV12-4 CASSVGQAANVLTF TGTGCCAGCAGCGTTGGACAGGCGGCCAACGTCCTGACTTTC
TRBJ2-1 few TRBD2 TRBV7-2 CASSLVAGGPDEQFF TGTGCCAGCAGCTTAGTAGCGGGAGGGCCTGATGAGCAGTTCTTC
TRBJ2-5 - TRBD2 TRBV5-1 CASSPQPTGGETQYF TGCGCCAGCAGCCCCCAACCGACCGGGGGGGAGACCCAGTACTTC